Below are 3 T cell receptor beta chains sequenced from a single sample in a study of cytomegalovirus exposure and HLA in healthy donors. Data came from immunoSEQ multiplex PCR; TCRdb stores just in-frame clones and leaves some out. The sample lists approximately 220,000 clones, about 83% seen once, with roughly 2.5% in the top ten. The specimen was PBMCs. Every receptor here comes from a man between 18 and 29 years old in good health and CMV-seronegative.

J is TRBJ2-1 and V is TRBV29-1; 7 bases map to TRBD1. CDR3 length equals 14 residues. The V gene end was trimmed by 6 bases and the J gene end by 8 bases; junction bases not matched to a gene: 13. The germline gives CDR1 SQVTM, CDR2 ANQGSEA. CDR3 loop: CSVDSTGNDDEQFF. In nucleotides, the CDR3 is TGCAGCGTCGATTCGACAGGGAACGACGATGAGCAGTTCTTC.

The rearrangement links TRBV10-1 to TRBJ2-3, with a tentative D call TRBD1 (6 bases). Germline V CDR1 and CDR2: WNHNN, SYGVQD (reference sequence). This CDR3 comprises 13 residues. Deletions cut 3 bases from V and 4 bases from J, with 8 bases between. CDR3 coding DNA: TGCGCCAGCAGTGAAGGGGGATCAGATACGCAGTATTTT. Translated, it gives CASSEGGSDTQYF.

This clone came up once. This chain joins TRBV7-2 and TRBJ2-5; TRBD2 agrees at 12 bases. J gave up 5 bases and V 2 bases, and 6 bases lay outside the gene matches. The germline V gene encodes CDR1 SGHTA and CDR2 FQGNSA. The CDR3 consists of 16 residues. CDR3 bases: TGTGCCAGCAGCTTAATGATCCTAGCGGGGGGGGAGACCCAGTACTTC. It specifies CASSLMILAGGETQYF.